Following are 3 T cell receptor beta chains from one sample sequenced in a study of CD8 T cells in ankylosing spondylitis (TCRdb year 2017). The research as a whole found: Blood from ankylosing spondylitis patients appeared to be characterized by a TCR beta motif made up of fewer than ten highly homologous amino acid variants.

The library came from 5' RACE. Instrument on record: Illumina HiSeq 2500. TCRdb handled the public reads itself, with Q25 trimming in fastp and clone calling in MiXCR, and kept productive beta chains. When rows share a CDR3 protein, they turn into one entry using the most common DNA and genes. This sample has 700,000 to 1,000,000 distinct CDR3 sequences in its table, and about 12% of those were observed once. The ten largest clones represent approximately 0.46% of the sample. For these TCRs, the target antigens are not known. Sequenced input: blood, either unsorted or a sorted T cell fraction (not recorded which). The receptor source for this set is a male donor with ankylosing spondylitis.

This clonotype was observed at least ten times. The chain is built from TRBV29-1 and TRBJ2-1; TRBD2 agrees at 10 bases. CDR3 size: 13 residues. V was pared by 7 bases and J by 6 bases, with 6 bases of the junction left unmatched. CDR1 is SQVTM and CDR2 is ANQGSEA in the germline V gene. The DNA for the CDR3 is TGCAGCGAGAGGGCTAGCGGGAGCAATGAGCAGTTCTTC. Translated, it gives CSERASGSNEQFF.

This clonotype was found many times. This sequence joins TRBV5-1 and TRBJ2-1; 8 nucleotides align to TRBD1. The CDR3 covers 14 residues. Per the germline V gene, CDR1 is SGHRS and CDR2 is YFSETQ. V shed 5 bases and J 3 bases; nucleotides not matched to a gene: 4. The CDR3 region is CASRRQGIYNEQFF. The CDR3 DNA reads as TGCGCCAGCAGACGACAGGGGATCTACAATGAGCAGTTCTTC. The whole variable domain, filled in from reference TRBV5-1 and TRBJ2-1, reads KAGVTQTPRYLIKTRGQQVTLSCSPISGHRSVSWYQQTPGQGLQFLFEYFSETQRNKGNFPGRFSGRQFSNSRSEMNVSTLELGDSALYLCASRRQGIYNEQFFGPGTRLTVL.

The V and J genes are TRBV6-1 and TRBJ1-4; D remains unclear. The V and J ends lost 2 bases and 5 bases respectively, with 12 bases between them. Germline V CDR1 and CDR2: MNHNS, SASEGT. The CDR3 contains 15 residues. CDR3 residues: CASSERWERNEKLFF. CDR3 nucleotide sequence: TGTGCCAGCAGTGAACGTTGGGAGAGGAATGAAAAACTGTTTTTT.